The 32 T cell receptor beta chains below all came from one sample that was sequenced in a study of sequential checkpoint blockade in melanoma. Assay: immunoSEQ multiplex PCR; the TCRdb copy retains only in-frame clones and omits some. Among about 21,000 clones listed, about 27% were seen once. Treatment given: randomized to nivolumab then ipilimumab (arm A) or the reverse (arm B). The source was tumor tissue (inferred from file names), collected from a patient given nivolumab and ipilimumab in sequence. All receptors come from a human donor with melanoma.

This clone was observed at least ten times. The chain carries TRBV11-3 and TRBJ2-1, with TRBD2 matching 12 bases. With V trimmed by 3 bases and J by 4 bases, 1 base remained unmatched. The CDR3 is 15 residues long. Germline CDR1 reads SGHNT; CDR2 reads YENEEA. The CDR3 DNA sequence: TGTGCCAGCAGCTTTGGACTAGCGGGGTACAATGAGCAGTTCTTC. Its translation: CASSFGLAGYNEQFF. Full variable domain (outside the CDR3, taken from reference TRBV11-3 and TRBJ2-1): EAGVVQSPRYKIIEKKQPVAFWCNPISGHNTLYWYLQNLGQGPELLIRYENEEAVDDSQLPKDRFSAERLKGVDSTLKIQPAELGDSAVYLCASSFGLAGYNEQFFGPGTRLTVL.

This chain links TRBV30 with TRBJ1-1; D unresolved. This CDR3 contains 13 residues. The germline V gene has CDR1 GTSNPN and CDR2 SVGIG (reference sequence). Trimming took 2 bases from V and 4 from J, leaving 11 bases between them. The CDR3 DNA is TGTGCCTGGAGTACCGGGGTGGGCACTGAAGCTTTCTTT. Encoded protein: CAWSTGVGTEAFF.

This clone was seen a few times. The chain couples TRBV12-2 to TRBJ2-7; the tabulated D call, TRBD1, remains unverified against the DNA. TRBV12-2 is labeled a pseudogene. The CDR3 is 17 residues long. The DNA for the CDR3 is TGTGCCATCACGCTGGTCCTCAGGGGGCCACTTTCCTACGAGCAGTACTTC. This gives the protein CAITLVLRGPLSYEQYF.

As to this clone: The junction and the germline gene differ at one end; a read error may be behind it. V usage is TRBV6-8 and J usage is TRBJ1-4, with 8 bases identical to TRBD1. CDR3 length equals 14 residues. Germline CDR1 MNHGY, CDR2 SAAAGT. The CDR3 sequence is CAISQTGVSEKLFF. In DNA, the CDR3 is TGTGCCATCAGTCAGACAGGGGTTTCTGAAAAACTGTTTTTT.

The rearrangement uses TRBV28 and TRBJ2-2; D is possibly TRBD1 (6 bases). V lost 4 bases and J lost 7, with 13 bases in between. This CDR3 spans 14 amino acids. Looked up from germline, CDR1 is MDHEN and CDR2 is SYDVKM. The CDR3 here is CASSSTGNSGELFF. CDR3 nucleotides: TGTGCCAGCAGTTCGACAGGAAATAGCGGGGAGCTGTTTTTT.

The CDR3 bases are TGTGCCAGCAGCTTAGGCGCCGACAGTCCCTACGAGCAGTACTTC. Its protein product is CASSLGADSPYEQYF. This chain links TRBV7-5 with TRBJ2-7; TRBD1 is taken as the D call from the table, unchecked against the DNA. TRBV7-5 has pseudogene status. CDR3 size: 15 residues.

The chain joins TRBV9 to TRBJ1-5; D is unresolved. Between the trimmed V and J ends, which lost 0 bases and 6 bases, there was a span of 10 bases. This CDR3 is built from 14 residues. Per the germline V gene, CDR1 is SGDLS and CDR2 is YYNGEE. The CDR3 coding sequence is TGTGCCAGCAGCGTAGATCTCCTGGGTCAGCCCCAGCATTTT. It encodes CASSVDLLGQPQHF.

J is TRBJ1-1 and V is TRBV30; TRBD1 is a possible D gene (6 bases). CDR3 length: 11 amino acids. Germline lookup yields CDR1 GTSNPN and CDR2 SVGIG (reference sequence). Between the trimmed V and J ends, which lost 7 bases and 11 bases, there was a span of 17 bases. In nucleotides, the CDR3 is TGTGCCTCCACGGGAAAGGGGGTTGCTTTCTTT. Protein product: CASTGKGVAFF.

There are a few counts of this clone. The chain carries TRBV10-2 and TRBJ2-3; D possibly corresponds to TRBD2 (6 bases). The CDR3 sequence is 14 residues long. With 10 bases removed from V and 4 bases from J, the gap between germline ends came to 18 bases. Germline CDR1 reads WSHSY; CDR2 reads SAAADI. CDR3 bases: TGCGCCATCGGCTCTAGCGACCAATCAGATACGCAGTATTTT. Its translation: CAIGSSDQSDTQYF.

This chain links TRBV28 with TRBJ2-7; no firm D call. The CDR3 loop spans 14 amino acids. V was pared by 8 bases and J by 7 bases, with 21 bases between. Germline values: CDR1 MDHEN, CDR2 SYDVKM. Here the CDR3 reads CASALRRANREQYF. The DNA for the CDR3 is TGTGCCAGCGCCCTCCGCCGGGCCAATAGGGAGCAGTACTTC.

This chain links TRBV27 with TRBJ2-1; 9 bases align to TRBD1. Unmatched junction bases numbered 8, after V lost 5 bases and J lost 12 bases. CDR3 length equals 13 residues. Germline V gene sequence: CDR1 MNHEY, CDR2 SMNVEV (reference sequence). In DNA, the CDR3 is TGTGCCAGCAGTACACAACAGGGGGCAAGGCAGTTCTTC. It specifies CASSTQQGARQFF.

This clone has more than one count but fewer than ten. The rearrangement joins TRBV6-8 to TRBJ2-7; D not resolved. The CDR3 runs to 13 residues. CDR1 is MNHGY and CDR2 is SAAAGT in the germline V gene. V shed 1 base and J shed 2 bases, with 6 bases lying between them. The CDR3 spells CASSYWGTYEQYF. The CDR3 DNA follows: TGTGCCAGCAGTTACTGGGGTACCTACGAGCAGTACTTC.

This chain links TRBV19 with TRBJ1-5; D uncertain. Germline-derived CDR1 and CDR2 are LNHDA and SQIVND (reference sequence). Trimming took off 4 bases at V and 9 bases at J, with 7 bases between the two ends. The CDR3 contains 11 residues. The CDR3 is CASSTTRPQHF. CDR3 nucleotide sequence: TGTGCCAGTAGTACAACACGGCCCCAGCATTTT.

The J gene is TRBJ2-2, the V gene TRBV19; D is uncertain. Looked up from germline, CDR1 is LNHDA and CDR2 is SQIVND (reference sequence). This CDR3 contains 13 residues. V was pared by 7 bases and J by 5 bases, with 11 bases between. CDR3 sequence: CASTQTRTGELFF. The DNA for the CDR3 is TGTGCCAGTACACAGACTCGGACCGGGGAGCTGTTTTTT.

The sample holds a few counts of this clone. The CDR3 region has the DNA TGCAGCGTTGAGTCACTGGTCATTGGCACTGAAGCTTTCTTT. Its protein product is CSVESLVIGTEAFF. The J gene is TRBJ1-1, the V gene TRBV29-1; D unresolved. Germline CDR1 and CDR2: SQVTM and ANQGSEA. Trimming left V 3 bases short and J 4 bases short, with 15 bases between. The length of the CDR3 is 14 residues.

This clone was picked up a small number of times. The chain uses TRBV28 and TRBJ1-5; D gene ambiguous. Germline-derived CDR1 and CDR2 are MDHEN and SYDVKM. The CDR3 spans 14 residues. V dropped 1 base and J dropped 6 bases, with 10 bases sitting between them. The CDR3, as DNA: TGTGCCAGCAGTTTATTAGGGCTCGGTCAGCCCCAGCATTTT. Amino acids: CASSLLGLGQPQHF.

The chain employs TRBV11-3 and TRBJ1-2; D might be TRBD1 (5 bases). Germline assignment: CDR1 SGHNT and CDR2 YENEEA. The CDR3 extends over 14 amino acids. The V gene lost 5 bases and the J gene lost 4 bases, with 14 bases spanning the gap. CDR3 coding DNA: TGTGCCAGCAGCGCCCGTCGGGACTTCTATGGCTACACCTTC. The encoded protein is CASSARRDFYGYTF.

This clone was recorded at least ten times. The chain uses TRBV6-8 and TRBJ2-7, with a weak D call TRBD2 (5 bases). CDR1 MNHGY and CDR2 SAAAGT come from the germline V gene. V was pared by 6 bases and J by 3 bases, with 12 bases between. This CDR3 contains 13 residues. Written as DNA, the CDR3 is TGTGCCAGCAGGCGAGGGAGAGACTACGAGCAGTACTTC. This gives the protein CASRRGRDYEQYF.

This chain joins TRBV5-1 and TRBJ2-1; 8 positions agree with TRBD2. V shed 5 bases and J 0 bases; nucleotides not matched to a gene: 22. Germline V gives CDR1 SGHRS, CDR2 YFSETQ. This CDR3 spans 21 amino acids. The CDR3 is CASSRSPRAGGTLSSYNEQFF. The CDR3 DNA reads as TGCGCCAGCAGTCGTTCCCCAAGGGCGGGAGGTACACTAAGCTCCTACAATGAGCAGTTCTTC.

This clone was seen a few times. CDR3 in amino acids: CASGGRDGWEQYF. For the CDR3, the DNA is TGCGCCAGCGGAGGACGGGACGGGTGGGAGCAGTACTTC. This chain connects TRBV23-1 to TRBJ2-7; perhaps D is TRBD1 or TRBD2 (5 bases each). TRBV23-1 is given ORF status, its function remaining uncertain. V shed 8 bases and J shed 7 bases, with 18 bases lying between them. The CDR3 loop spans 13 amino acids.

This clone was counted only a few times. This chain joins TRBV9 and TRBJ1-4; the match to TRBD1 covers 8 bases. The V and J ends lost 0 bases and 8 bases, in that order; junction bases with no gene match: 6. The V gene's germline CDR1 is SGDLS and CDR2 YYNGEE. The CDR3 consists of 15 residues. CDR3 in amino acids: CASSVGQGIWEKLFF. In DNA, the CDR3 is TGTGCCAGCAGCGTAGGACAGGGGATTTGGGAAAAACTGTTTTTT.

The V gene is TRBV23-1, the J gene TRBJ2-7; the D call may be TRBD1 or TRBD2 (7 bases each). TRBV23-1 is filed as an ORF, its function uncertain. Trimming removed 3 bases from V and 3 bases from J, with 15 bases in between. The CDR3 contains 15 residues. CDR3 in amino acids: CASSHPRGGDYEQYF. CDR3 DNA: TGCGCCAGCAGTCACCCCAGGGGGGGTGACTACGAGCAGTACTTC.

This chain connects TRBV11-3 to TRBJ2-5; 12 positions agree with TRBD2. V lost 5 bases and J lost 5; bases outside the gene matches: 12. CDR3 length equals 17 residues. Germline lookup yields CDR1 SGHNT and CDR2 YENEEA. The CDR3 reads CASSAGLAGSVIETQYF. The CDR3 DNA reads TGTGCCAGCAGCGCCGGACTAGCGGGAAGTGTAATTGAGACCCAGTACTTC.

This clone was detected a few times. DNA for the CDR3: TGTGCCAGTAGTATGGGTATGAACACTGAAGCTTTCTTT. This translates into CASSMGMNTEAFF. The chain carries TRBV19 and TRBJ1-1; no clear D. Germline loops: CDR1 LNHDA, CDR2 SQIVND (reference sequence). This CDR3 is 13 amino acids long. V lost 3 bases and J 0 bases, leaving 5 bases between the germline ends. The full variable domain, with the rest looked up from reference TRBV19 and TRBJ1-1, is DGGITQSPKYLFRKEGQNVTLSCEQNLNHDAMYWYRQDPGQGLRLIYYSQIVNDFQKGDIAEGYSVSREKKESFPLTVTSAQKNPTAFYLCASSMGMNTEAFFGQGTRLTVV.

There are a few counts of this clone. CDR3 region: CASSVGAQGVGTGELFF. The CDR3 DNA reads as TGTGCCAGCAGCGTAGGTGCTCAGGGGGTGGGCACCGGGGAGCTGTTTTTT. The rearrangement uses TRBV9 and TRBJ2-2; TRBD1 matches at 7 bases. Unmatched junction bases numbered 9, after V lost 0 bases and J lost 4 bases. The CDR3 has 17 amino acids. Looked up from germline, CDR1 is SGDLS and CDR2 is YYNGEE.

V and J are TRBV19 and TRBJ1-5, with D possibly matching TRBD1 (5 bases). With 5 bases removed from V and 2 bases from J, the gap between germline ends came to 10 bases. Germline V CDR1 and CDR2: LNHDA, SQIVND (reference sequence). This CDR3 spans 14 amino acids. For the CDR3, the DNA is TGTGCCAGTAGTGGGGGGTGGGGCAATCAGCCCCAGCATTTT. It specifies CASSGGWGNQPQHF. The variable domain in full, completed from reference TRBV19 and TRBJ1-5, reads DGGITQSPKYLFRKEGQNVTLSCEQNLNHDAMYWYRQDPGQGLRLIYYSQIVNDFQKGDIAEGYSVSREKKESFPLTVTSAQKNPTAFYLCASSGGWGNQPQHFGDGTRLSIL.

This sequence joins TRBV19 and TRBJ1-1, with 7 bases that match TRBD1. This CDR3 region has 13 residues. The V segment lost 2 bases and the J segment 5 bases; nucleotides outside the gene matches: 2. Per the germline V gene, CDR1 is LNHDA and CDR2 is SQIVND (reference sequence). CDR3 amino acids: CASSIQGQTEAFF. CDR3 nucleotide sequence: TGTGCCAGTAGTATACAGGGACAGACTGAAGCTTTCTTT.

The sample holds a few counts of this clone. The chain couples TRBV29-1 to TRBJ1-1; D gene uncertain. The germline V gene encodes CDR1 SQVTM and CDR2 ANQGSEA. This CDR3 is 12 amino acids long. V was cut by 6 bases and J by 1 base, with 9 bases left in between. The CDR3 DNA is TGCAGCGTAGGACCAGGGAACACTGAAGCTTTCTTT. It encodes CSVGPGNTEAFF.

This chain links TRBV28 with TRBJ2-7; D unclear. This CDR3 region has 17 residues. Deletions cut 4 bases from V and 3 bases from J, with 22 bases between. Germline lookup yields CDR1 MDHEN and CDR2 SYDVKM. The CDR3 sequence: CASSSSYPFMRSYEQYF. The DNA for the CDR3 is TGTGCCAGCAGTTCATCCTATCCCTTTATGAGAAGCTACGAGCAGTACTTC.

In this sample, this clone turned up a few times. V gene TRBV4-1 combines with J gene TRBJ1-3; the D gene is possibly TRBD1 (6 bases). The CDR3 length is 15 residues. Trimming removed 3 bases at V and 3 bases at J, with 12 bases between. CDR1 is MGHRA, CDR2 YSYEKL, per germline. The CDR3 is CASSQSRGLGNTIYF. The DNA for the CDR3 is TGCGCCAGCAGCCAGTCGCGGGGGCTTGGAAACACCATATATTTT.

The chain couples TRBV7-2 to TRBJ2-1; 9 bases match TRBD2. J gave up 7 bases and V 10 bases, and 14 bases lay outside the gene matches. CDR1 is SGHTA and CDR2 is FQGNSA in the germline V gene. There are 15 residues in the CDR3. CDR3 nucleotides: TGTGCCACCTCGTGGCGGGGGGGGAAGTATAATGAGCAGTTCTTC. Its protein product is CATSWRGGKYNEQFF.

The V gene is TRBV29-1, the J gene TRBJ2-6; no firm D call. Germline V gene lookup returns CDR1 SQVTM and CDR2 ANQGSEA. With 7 bases removed from V and 3 bases from J, the gap between germline ends came to 7 bases. This CDR3 contains 12 residues. CDR3 protein: CSEVGGANVLTF. CDR3 nucleotide sequence: TGCAGCGAGGTTGGTGGGGCCAACGTCCTGACTTTC.